One sample yielded the 21 T cell receptor beta chains listed below, sequenced in a study of cytomegalovirus exposure and HLA in healthy donors (dated by TCRdb to about 2017). Library preparation used the immunoSEQ multiplex PCR assay. The multiplex PCR relied on a mix of 60 forward primers for TCR Vbeta segments and 13 reverse primers for TCR Jbeta segments. The clones in this table, taken by TCRdb from immuneACCESS, are in-frame only. Not every clone is retained; where verified, under half of the shortfall comes from an unresolved V gene, and the cause of the rest is unknown. Here the sample has 180,000 or so clones; more than 65% occur a single time. The ten biggest clones cover approximately 1.6% of the sample. Sequences were obtained from PBMCs. The receptors were gathered from a male donor in good health and CMV-seronegative.

This chain uses TRBV15 with TRBJ1-5; D unclear. The CDR3 spans 15 residues. V was clipped by 0 bases and J by 3 bases, with 9 bases between them. CDR1 is LNHNV, CDR2 YYDKDF, per germline (reference sequence). The CDR3 here is CATSRDPGYNQPQHF. The CDR3 nucleotides are TGTGCCACCAGCAGAGATCCCGGGTACAATCAGCCCCAGCATTTT.

As to this clone: The junction departs from germline at one end; a sequencing error may be responsible. V gene TRBV7-9 combines with J gene TRBJ1-2, with 9 bases fitting TRBD1. The CDR3 spans 12 residues. The germline gives CDR1 SEHNR, CDR2 FQNEAQ (reference sequence). Here the CDR3 reads CASSPGRDRVLF. DNA of the CDR3: TGTGCCAGCAGCCCTGGGCGGGACAGGGTTCTTTTC.

V gene TRBV9 combines with J gene TRBJ1-1; 12 nucleotides line up with TRBD1. The junction had 12 bases not matched to a gene; V was cut back by 0 bases and J by 3 bases. The CDR3 spans 19 residues. Germline-derived CDR1 and CDR2 are SGDLS and YYNGEE. The CDR3 nucleotides read TGTGCCAGCAGCGTAGTAGGGGGGGGGACAGGGGGCGTAGACACTGAAGCTTTCTTT. This encodes CASSVVGGGTGGVDTEAFF.

The V and J genes are TRBV7-3 and TRBJ2-3, with 10 nucleotides matching TRBD2. The CDR3 loop spans 14 amino acids. Germline V gives CDR1 SGHTA, CDR2 FQGTGA. After removal of 4 bases from V and 4 bases from J, the junction contained 2 bases not matched to a gene. Here the CDR3 DNA reads TGTGCCAGCAGCTCAGCGGGAGGGCCAGATACGCAGTATTTT. Its protein is CASSSAGGPDTQYF.

The V call is TRBV27, the J call TRBJ2-7; 7 positions match TRBD1. The CDR3 has 17 residues. Trimming removed 7 bases from V and 6 bases from J; junction bases left unmatched: 21. Germline V gene data show CDR1 as MNHEY and CDR2 as SMNVEV (reference sequence). The CDR3 reads CASNRRTGLTVGTEQYF. The CDR3, as DNA: TGTGCCAGCAACAGACGGACAGGTCTAACGGTTGGGACCGAGCAGTACTTC.

The chain joins TRBV7-2 to TRBJ1-3, with D possibly being TRBD1 (5 bases). Germline CDR1 and CDR2: SGHTA and FQGNSA. Trimming left V 5 bases short and J 2 bases short, with 13 bases between. The CDR3 spans 15 residues. CDR3 in amino acids: CASSTQDVPGNTIYF. CDR3 coding DNA: TGTGCCAGCAGCACACAGGACGTGCCTGGAAACACCATATATTTT.

The genes are TRBV19 and TRBJ1-1; the D gene is possibly TRBD1 (5 bases). The germline V gene has CDR1 LNHDA and CDR2 SQIVND (reference sequence). Trimming shortened V by 0 bases and J by 5 bases, and 10 bases separated the two germline ends. The CDR3 length is 14 residues. CDR3 sequence: CASSIEGLQTEAFF. In DNA form, the CDR3 reads TGTGCCAGTAGTATAGAGGGGCTACAGACTGAAGCTTTCTTT.

This chain connects TRBV19 to TRBJ2-2, with TRBD2 as a possible D gene (5 bases). This CDR3 is built from 14 residues. Germline V gene data show CDR1 as LNHDA and CDR2 as SQIVND (reference sequence). Here the CDR3 DNA reads TGTGCAGGCGGCGCGGGCAGGAACACCGGGGAGCTGTTTTTT. It yields the protein CAGGAGRNTGELFF.

This clone was recorded only once. This chain connects TRBV10-1 to TRBJ1-1, with unresolved D. Looked up from germline, CDR1 is WNHNN and CDR2 is SYGVQD (reference sequence). The CDR3 sequence is 19 residues long. V lost 2 bases to trimming and J lost 4 bases, with 26 bases between them. The CDR3 here is CASSETSQNLSGGPTEAFF. The CDR3 DNA reads as TGCGCCAGCAGTGAGACCTCTCAGAATCTCTCAGGAGGTCCCACTGAAGCTTTCTTT.

The chain combines TRBV6-1 with TRBJ2-2; TRBD1 matches 7 bases. With 6 bases clipped from V and 6 bases from J, the junction kept 10 bases outside the gene matches. The CDR3 consists of 15 residues. The germline gives CDR1 MNHNS, CDR2 SASEGT. The CDR3 DNA is TGTGCCAGCAGGTTAATGACAGGGCGTTCCGGGGAGCTGTTTTTT. Protein product: CASRLMTGRSGELFF.

The chain uses TRBV28 and TRBJ1-2, with D uncertain. This CDR3 is built from 13 residues. Trimming took 1 base from V and 2 from J, leaving 5 bases between them. Germline-derived CDR1 and CDR2 are MDHEN and SYDVKM. The CDR3 here is CASSLSGNYGYTF. CDR3 sequence (DNA): TGTGCCAGCAGTTTATCGGGGAACTATGGCTACACCTTC.

The genes are TRBV12-5 and TRBJ2-6; 7 bases match TRBD1. Germline CDR1 and CDR2: LGHNT and FRNRAP. CDR3 length equals 16 residues. V trimming: 1 base; J trimming: 4 bases; junction bases outside the gene matches: 4. The CDR3 sequence: CASGLGQGTGANVLTF. The CDR3 nucleotides are TGTGCTAGTGGTTTGGGACAGGGTACCGGGGCCAACGTCCTGACTTTC. Variable domain in full (rest from reference TRBV12-5 and TRBJ2-6): DARVTQTPRHKVTEMGQEVTMRCQPILGHNTVFWYRQTMMQGLELLAYFRNRAPLDDSGMPKDRFSAEMPDATLATLKIQPSEPRDSAVYFCASGLGQGTGANVLTFGAGSRLTVL.

The V call is TRBV5-6, the J call TRBJ2-7; a possible D gene is TRBD2 (8 bases). Germline V gene lookup returns CDR1 SGHDT and CDR2 YYEEEE. The CDR3 has 14 residues. Deletions cut 8 bases from V and 2 bases from J, with 17 bases between. The CDR3 DNA follows: TGTGCCAGTCGGGAGGGGGGACAGACCTACGAGCAGTACTTC. It translates to CASREGGQTYEQYF.

Comments on this clone: Other DNA sequences of this sample code for an identical CDR3. The rearrangement uses TRBV28 and TRBJ1-1; 7 nucleotides align to TRBD1. The CDR3 sequence is 13 residues long. The trim removed 5 bases at V and 7 bases at J, leaving 7 bases unmatched. Germline loops: CDR1 MDHEN, CDR2 SYDVKM. The CDR3 loop is CASSRQGDYEAFF. The DNA for the CDR3 is TGTGCCAGCAGTCGACAGGGAGACTATGAAGCTTTCTTT.

There are a few counts of this clone. V is TRBV5-4 and J is TRBJ2-5; TRBD2 matches at 9 bases. The V and J ends lost 4 bases and 5 bases, in that order; junction bases with no gene match: 18. The CDR3 length is 18 residues. Germline V gene sequence: CDR1 SGHNT, CDR2 YYREEE (reference sequence). The CDR3 DNA reads TGTGCCAGCAGCCGGCAGGGGGGAGCGGGAGGTGGGTTGGAGACCCAGTACTTC. Its translation is CASSRQGGAGGGLETQYF.

The chain has TRBV27 and TRBJ2-2; D is possibly TRBD1 (5 bases). This CDR3 spans 14 amino acids. Trimming took 7 bases from V and 4 from J, leaving 13 bases between them. Germline CDR1 and CDR2: MNHEY and SMNVEV (reference sequence). The CDR3 reads CASITQGATGELFF. CDR3 DNA sequence: TGTGCCAGCATCACCCAGGGTGCCACCGGGGAGCTGTTTTTT.

This chain connects TRBV11-1 to TRBJ2-3; tentatively, D is TRBD2 (6 bases). Trimming removed 4 bases from V and 0 bases from J, with 14 bases in between. Per the germline V gene, CDR1 is SGHAT and CDR2 is FQDESV (reference sequence). CDR3 length: 16 amino acids. Here the CDR3 DNA reads TGTGCCAGCAGCTCCCGGGGGAGCGGGAGCACAGATACGCAGTATTTT. Protein sequence: CASSSRGSGSTDTQYF.

J is TRBJ2-5 and V is TRBV7-9; 8 nucleotides match TRBD1. The CDR3 sequence is 16 residues long. The germline gives CDR1 SEHNR, CDR2 FQNEAQ (reference sequence). The V gene end was trimmed by 5 bases and the J gene end by 2 bases; junction bases not matched to a gene: 10. For the CDR3, the DNA is TGTGCCAGCAGCGCCAGACAGGGGCGAGGGCAAGAGACCCAGTACTTC. Protein sequence: CASSARQGRGQETQYF.

The chain has TRBV18 and TRBJ2-5; a weak D match, TRBD1 (6 bases). The J call is uncertain, as TRBJ2-7 better fits the DNA end. Germline V gives CDR1 KGHSH, CDR2 LQKENI. This CDR3 is built from 15 residues. The CDR3 bases are TGTGCCAGCTCACACATTTTGGACAGCTCCTACGAGCAGTACTTC. Its translation: CASSHILDSSYEQYF.

This clone occurred once. The chain recombines TRBV19 with TRBJ1-5; D is perhaps TRBD1 (6 bases). V lost 8 bases to trimming and J lost 7 bases, with 15 bases between them. Germline-derived CDR1 and CDR2 are LNHDA and SQIVND (reference sequence). CDR3 length: 13 residues. The CDR3 sequence is CASGLQGGQPQHF. The CDR3 nucleotides read TGTGCCAGTGGGCTACAGGGCGGGCAGCCCCAGCATTTT.

V and J are TRBV5-4 and TRBJ1-1; D may be TRBD1 (6 bases). The ends were cut back, 1 base at V and 8 bases at J, with 15 bases in the middle. CDR3 size: 14 residues. Germline CDR1 reads SGHNT; CDR2 reads YYREEE (reference sequence). CDR3 nucleotide sequence: TGTGCCAGCAGCTTGATTGGACAGAGCCCCGAAGCTTTCTTT. Protein sequence: CASSLIGQSPEAFF.